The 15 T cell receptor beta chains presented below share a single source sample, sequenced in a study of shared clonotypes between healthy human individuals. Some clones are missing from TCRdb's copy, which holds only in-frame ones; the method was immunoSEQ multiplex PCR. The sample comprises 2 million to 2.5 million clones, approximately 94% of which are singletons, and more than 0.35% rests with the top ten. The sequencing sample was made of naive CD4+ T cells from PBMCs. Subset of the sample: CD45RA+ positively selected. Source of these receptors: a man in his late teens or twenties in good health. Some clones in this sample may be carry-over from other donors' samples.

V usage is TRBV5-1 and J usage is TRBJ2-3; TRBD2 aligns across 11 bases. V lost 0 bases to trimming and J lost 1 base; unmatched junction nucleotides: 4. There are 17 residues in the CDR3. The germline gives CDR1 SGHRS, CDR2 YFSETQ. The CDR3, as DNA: TGCGCCAGCAGCTTGGATCCGGGACTAGCGGGCACAGATACGCAGTATTTT. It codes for CASSLDPGLAGTDTQYF.

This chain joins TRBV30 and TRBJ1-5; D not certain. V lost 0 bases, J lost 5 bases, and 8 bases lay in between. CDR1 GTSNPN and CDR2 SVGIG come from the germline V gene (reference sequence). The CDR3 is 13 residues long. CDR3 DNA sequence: TGTGCCTGGAGTGTATCCCGTCATCAGCCCCAGCATTTT. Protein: CAWSVSRHQPQHF.

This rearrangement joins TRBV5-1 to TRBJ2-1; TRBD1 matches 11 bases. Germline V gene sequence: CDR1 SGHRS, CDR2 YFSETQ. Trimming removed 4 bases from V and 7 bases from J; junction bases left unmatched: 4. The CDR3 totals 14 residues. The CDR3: CASSAGQGVNEQFF. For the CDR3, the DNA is TGCGCCAGCAGCGCGGGACAGGGGGTGAATGAGCAGTTCTTC. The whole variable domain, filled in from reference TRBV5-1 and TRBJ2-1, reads KAGVTQTPRYLIKTRGQQVTLSCSPISGHRSVSWYQQTPGQGLQFLFEYFSETQRNKGNFPGRFSGRQFSNSRSEMNVSTLELGDSALYLCASSAGQGVNEQFFGPGTRLTVL.

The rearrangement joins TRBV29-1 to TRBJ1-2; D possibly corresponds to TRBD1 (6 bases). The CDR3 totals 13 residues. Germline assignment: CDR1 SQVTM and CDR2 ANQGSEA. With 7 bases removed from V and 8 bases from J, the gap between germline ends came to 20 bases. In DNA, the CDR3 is TGCAGCGCTGGAAACGGACAGCAAGGCGGCTACACCTTC. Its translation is CSAGNGQQGGYTF.

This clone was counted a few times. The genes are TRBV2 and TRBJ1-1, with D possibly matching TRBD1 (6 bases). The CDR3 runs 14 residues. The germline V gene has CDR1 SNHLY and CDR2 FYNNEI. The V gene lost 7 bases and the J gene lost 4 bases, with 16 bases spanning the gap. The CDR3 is CASTTLGGSTEAFF. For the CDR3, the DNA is TGTGCCAGCACCACCCTAGGGGGGAGCACTGAAGCTTTCTTT.

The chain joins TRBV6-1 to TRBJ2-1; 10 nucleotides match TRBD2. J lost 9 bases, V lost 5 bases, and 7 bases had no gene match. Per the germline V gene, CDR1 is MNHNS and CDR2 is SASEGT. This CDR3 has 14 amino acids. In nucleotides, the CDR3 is TGTGCCAGCAGTCTAGCGGGAGTTGGTGGTGAGCAGTTCTTC. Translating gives CASSLAGVGGEQFF.

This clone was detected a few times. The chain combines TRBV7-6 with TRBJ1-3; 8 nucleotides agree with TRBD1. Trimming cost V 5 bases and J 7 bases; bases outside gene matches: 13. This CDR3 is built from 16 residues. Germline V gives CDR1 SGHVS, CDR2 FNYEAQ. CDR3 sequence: CASSARGRGQVNTIYF. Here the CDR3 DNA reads TGTGCCAGCAGCGCACGTGGGCGGGGACAGGTCAACACCATATATTTT.

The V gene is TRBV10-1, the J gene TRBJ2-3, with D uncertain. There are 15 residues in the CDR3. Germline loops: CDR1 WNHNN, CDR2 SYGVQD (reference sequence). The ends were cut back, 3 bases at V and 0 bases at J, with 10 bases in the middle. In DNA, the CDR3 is TGCGCCAGCAGTGATACGGGTCGTAGCACAGATACGCAGTATTTT. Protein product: CASSDTGRSTDTQYF.

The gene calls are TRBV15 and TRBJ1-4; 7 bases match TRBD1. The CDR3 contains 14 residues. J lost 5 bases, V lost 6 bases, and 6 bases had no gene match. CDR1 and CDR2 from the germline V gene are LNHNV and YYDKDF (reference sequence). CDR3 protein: CATRRGLGNEKLFF. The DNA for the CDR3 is TGTGCCACCAGGAGGGGGCTTGGGAATGAAAAACTGTTTTTT.

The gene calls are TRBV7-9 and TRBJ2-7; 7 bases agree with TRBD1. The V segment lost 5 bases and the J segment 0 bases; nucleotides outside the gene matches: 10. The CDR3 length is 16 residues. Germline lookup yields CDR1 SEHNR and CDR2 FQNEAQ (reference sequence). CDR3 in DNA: TGTGCCAGCAGCCCACGACAGGGCTCAAGCTCCTACGAGCAGTACTTC. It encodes CASSPRQGSSSYEQYF. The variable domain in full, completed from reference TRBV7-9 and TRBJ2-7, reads DTGVSQNPRHKITKRGQNVTFRCDPISEHNRLYWYRQTLGQGPEFLTYFQNEAQLEKSRLLSDRFSAERPKGSFSTLEIQRTEQGDSAMYLCASSPRQGSSSYEQYFGPGTRLTVT.

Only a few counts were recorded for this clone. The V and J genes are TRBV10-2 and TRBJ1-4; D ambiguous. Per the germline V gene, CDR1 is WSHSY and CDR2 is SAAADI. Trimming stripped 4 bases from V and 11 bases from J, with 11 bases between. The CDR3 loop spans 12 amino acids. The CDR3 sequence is CASSGNVEKLFF. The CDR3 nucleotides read TGCGCCAGCAGTGGAAACGTAGAGAAACTGTTTTTT.

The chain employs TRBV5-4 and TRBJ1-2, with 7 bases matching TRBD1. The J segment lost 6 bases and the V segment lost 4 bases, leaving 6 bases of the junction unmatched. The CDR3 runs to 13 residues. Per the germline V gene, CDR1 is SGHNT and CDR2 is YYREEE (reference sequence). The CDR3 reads CASSTQGLDGYTF. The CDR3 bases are TGTGCCAGCAGCACACAGGGGTTGGATGGCTACACCTTC.

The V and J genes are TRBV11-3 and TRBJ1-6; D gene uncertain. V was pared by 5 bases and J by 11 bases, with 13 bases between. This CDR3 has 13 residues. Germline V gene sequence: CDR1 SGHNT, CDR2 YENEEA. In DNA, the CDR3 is TGTGCCAGCAGCCCCGGACCCAACACACCCCTCCACTTT. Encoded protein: CASSPGPNTPLHF.

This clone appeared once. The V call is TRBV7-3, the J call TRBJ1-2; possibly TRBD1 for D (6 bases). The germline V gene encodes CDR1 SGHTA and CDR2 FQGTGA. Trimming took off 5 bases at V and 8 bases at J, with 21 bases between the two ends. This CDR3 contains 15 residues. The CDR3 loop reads CASSQGAGVGGGYTF. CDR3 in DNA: TGTGCCAGCAGCCAAGGGGCAGGGGTGGGTGGCGGCTACACCTTC.

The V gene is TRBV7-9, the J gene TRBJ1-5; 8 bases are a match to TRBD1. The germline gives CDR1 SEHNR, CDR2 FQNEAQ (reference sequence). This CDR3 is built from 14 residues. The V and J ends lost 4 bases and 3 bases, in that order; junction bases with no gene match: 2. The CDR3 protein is CASSSTGVNQPQHF. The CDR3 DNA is TGTGCCAGCAGCTCGACAGGGGTCAATCAGCCCCAGCATTTT.